The 15 T cell receptor beta chains presented below share a single source sample, sequenced in a study of cytomegalovirus exposure and HLA in healthy donors. PCR employed 60 Vbeta and 13 Jbeta primers. Clones were read by immunoSEQ multiplex PCR, and TCRdb kept only the in-frame ones, dropping some. The sample consists of over 50,000 clones, more than 60% of them appearing once. The sequencing sample was made of PBMCs. These receptors were taken from a man aged 50-59 years in good health and CMV-seropositive.

This chain links TRBV4-1 with TRBJ1-2; 11 bases map to TRBD1. CDR3 length equals 15 residues. Trimming at V came to 6 bases and at J to 4 bases, leaving 7 bases not matched to a gene. The germline V gene encodes CDR1 MGHRA and CDR2 YSYEKL. CDR3: CASRPTGTGGYGYTF. The CDR3 bases are TGCGCCAGCAGACCTACCGGGACAGGGGGCTATGGCTACACCTTC.

As to this clone: One base away lies a much larger clone, so this may be a sequencing read error. The CDR3 region has the DNA TGCGCCCGCAGCCAAGATATGATCGTACTCATCTCAAATGAGCAGTTCTTC. It yields the protein CARSQDMIVLISNEQFF. The chain employs TRBV4-3 and TRBJ2-1; D gene ambiguous. Germline values: CDR1 LGHNA, CDR2 YSLEER. The CDR3 extends over 17 amino acids.

The CDR3 bases are TGCGCCAGCAGTGAGAGGGCAGGGGACTATGGCTACACCTTC. Translated: CASSERAGDYGYTF. The chain couples TRBV10-2 to TRBJ1-2; D is possibly TRBD1 (6 bases). With 2 bases removed from V and 3 bases from J, the gap between germline ends came to 10 bases. Germline CDR1 and CDR2: WSHSY and SAAADI. The CDR3 covers 14 residues.

This sequence joins TRBV4-2 and TRBJ2-1; 11 bases agree with TRBD2. The CDR3 contains 15 residues. Germline lookup yields CDR1 LGHNA and CDR2 YNFKEQ. Trimming removed 6 bases from V and 8 bases from J; junction bases left unmatched: 9. The CDR3 region is CASSPSGGWLDEQFF. The CDR3 DNA reads TGTGCCAGCAGTCCTAGCGGGGGGTGGTTGGATGAGCAGTTCTTC.

This clone appeared a few times. V is TRBV7-2 and J is TRBJ2-7, with TRBD2 as a possible D gene (6 bases). Germline V lookup: CDR1 SGHTA, CDR2 FQGNSA. The V end was cut by 1 base, the J end by 4 bases, with 20 bases between. This CDR3 has 17 amino acids. Here the CDR3 DNA reads TGTGCCAGCAGCTTAGGAGGTAGTTGGCGGGGAGATTACGAGCAGTACTTC. It encodes CASSLGGSWRGDYEQYF.

This chain links TRBV6-1 with TRBJ1-5; possible D gene TRBD1, 5 bases. V shed 6 bases and J shed 0 bases, with 12 bases lying between them. The germline V gene encodes CDR1 MNHNS and CDR2 SASEGT. The CDR3 contains 15 residues. In nucleotides, the CDR3 is TGTGCCAGCAGCGAGGGACTGAGTAGCAATCAGCCCCAGCATTTT. Amino acids: CASSEGLSSNQPQHF.

The chain couples TRBV10-3 to TRBJ2-5, with 7 bases that match TRBD2. The CDR3 sequence is 15 residues long. Germline V gives CDR1 ENHRY, CDR2 SYGVKD. The V gene end was trimmed by 2 bases and the J gene end by 0 bases; junction bases not matched to a gene: 3. CDR3 protein: CAISEPGTNQETQYF. As DNA, the CDR3 is TGTGCCATCAGTGAGCCCGGGACTAACCAAGAGACCCAGTACTTC.

J is TRBJ1-1 and V is TRBV6-6; no clear D. The germline gives CDR1 MNHNY, CDR2 SVGAGI (reference sequence). Trimming took 6 bases from V and 1 from J, leaving 9 bases between them. This CDR3 is 13 amino acids long. CDR3 DNA: TGTGCCAGCAGGTACACACCGAACACTGAAGCTTTCTTT. Amino acids: CASRYTPNTEAFF.

This chain joins TRBV5-1 and TRBJ2-2; D ambiguous. The CDR3 contains 13 residues. Trimming pared 1 base from V and 3 bases from J, leaving 4 bases between. Germline assignment: CDR1 SGHRS and CDR2 YFSETQ. CDR3: CASSLRDTGELFF. The CDR3 nucleotides read TGCGCCAGCAGCTTGCGGGACACCGGGGAGCTGTTTTTT. The variable domain in full, completed from reference TRBV5-1 and TRBJ2-2, reads KAGVTQTPRYLIKTRGQQVTLSCSPISGHRSVSWYQQTPGQGLQFLFEYFSETQRNKGNFPGRFSGRQFSNSRSEMNVSTLELGDSALYLCASSLRDTGELFFGEGSRLTVL.

The V and J genes are TRBV11-3 and TRBJ2-7; D call uncertain. V was clipped by 0 bases and J by 11 bases, with 17 bases between them. The CDR3 consists of 14 residues. CDR1 is SGHNT and CDR2 is YENEEA in the germline V gene. CDR3 region: CASSLDPPGPVEYF. The CDR3 nucleotides are TGTGCCAGCAGCTTAGATCCCCCTGGGCCCGTCGAGTACTTC.

The genes are TRBV5-1 and TRBJ2-5; 10 bases are shared with TRBD2. Germline trimming cut 2 bases from V and 4 bases from J; bases unmatched to any gene: 5. The CDR3 length is 15 residues. Germline V gene sequence: CDR1 SGHRS, CDR2 YFSETQ. CDR3 nucleotide sequence: TGCGCCAGCAGCTTACCTAGCGGGAGAGGAGAGACCCAGTACTTC. This gives the protein CASSLPSGRGETQYF.

This clone was seen a single time. The chain carries TRBV4-2 and TRBJ1-1; unclear D gene. Germline values: CDR1 LGHNA, CDR2 YNFKEQ. Trimming pared 4 bases from V and 0 bases from J, leaving 12 bases between. The CDR3 runs to 15 residues. The CDR3 here is CASSPARGMNTEAFF. CDR3 DNA: TGTGCCAGCAGCCCGGCCCGGGGTATGAACACTGAAGCTTTCTTT.

Regarding this clone: The junction departs from germline at one end; a sequencing error may be responsible. The chain employs TRBV7-9 and TRBJ2-3, with TRBD2 identical over 11 bases. CDR1 SEHNR and CDR2 FQNEAQ come from the germline V gene (reference sequence). The CDR3 spans 15 residues. This chain's CDR3 is CSSSQGLAATDTQYF. In nucleotides, the CDR3 is TGTTCCAGCAGCCAGGGACTAGCGGCAACAGATACGCAGTATTTT.

This clone appeared many times. The chain carries TRBV7-9 and TRBJ1-1, with D possibly being TRBD1 (6 bases). The V gene's germline CDR1 is SEHNR and CDR2 FQNEAQ (reference sequence). Trimming cost V 6 bases and J 5 bases, with 19 bases left between them. The CDR3 runs to 15 residues. The CDR3 bases are TGTGCCAGCAGTACACCCAGGGGCGCGAAGACTGAAGCTTTCTTT. Protein: CASSTPRGAKTEAFF.

CDR3 in amino acids: CASTSSGGGEWADTQYF. The CDR3 coding sequence is TGTGCCAGCACCTCTTCCGGCGGGGGAGAGTGGGCAGATACGCAGTATTTT. This rearrangement joins TRBV28 to TRBJ2-3; 7 bases fit TRBD2. With V trimmed by 7 bases and J by 4 bases, 17 bases remained unmatched. The CDR3 totals 17 residues. CDR1 MDHEN and CDR2 SYDVKM come from the germline V gene.